The TCR beta chain described here comes from a study of T cell repertoires in cytomegalovirus infection. Across the study: Newly reported HLA-C-restricted and thoroughly characterized HLA-B-restricted CMV epitopes were employed.

This CDR3 has 13 amino acids. Trimming cost V 5 bases and J 6 bases, with 10 bases left between them. Per the germline V gene, CDR1 is SGHVS and CDR2 is FQNEAQ. This clonotype has ten or more counts. Antigen unknown. TCRdb fed the reads into MiXCR, producing one record per CDR3 protein. Of approximately 120,000 distinct CDR3 sequences listed, 32% were seen once; the top ten hold 58%. This chain links TRBV7-8 with TRBJ2-2; no clear D gene. The specimen was CD8+ T cells from cultured PBMCs, collected from culture after CMV antigen stimulation. The source of this sequence is a human donor in good health (CMV status not recorded). Some clones in this sample may be carry-over from other donors' samples. The CDR3 DNA follows: TGTGCCAGCAGCCCGATCACCCCCGGGGAGCTGTTTTTT. Translating gives CASSPITPGELFF.